This TCR beta chain originates from a study of CD8+ T cells in alopecia areata. Extraction of RNA preceded its reverse transcription into cDNA, which served as the sequencing template. Using immunoSEQ multiplex PCR, the repertoire was profiled, and TCRdb retains in-frame clones only, with some absent. The sample lists roughly 59,000 clones; 45% to 50% were seen once. The study's findings and limits: Lesional scalp, notably in alopecia totalis/universalis, had clonality above that of normal scalp.

Between the trimmed V and J ends, which lost 7 bases and 3 bases, there was a span of 9 bases. CDR3 length equals 13 residues. The germline gives CDR1 MRHNA, CDR2 SNTAGT. Peripheral blood samples and lesional scalp punch biopsies were obtained from alopecia areata patients. This clone was counted only a few times. As yet, its antigen is unknown. Sample: CD8+ T cells sorted from blood, taken at week 0. The chain employs TRBV6-4 and TRBJ2-2; the D is unclear. This sequence was found in a human donor with alopecia areata. CDR3 DNA sequence: TGTGCCAGCAAGAGGTCGGACACCGGGGAGCTGTTTTTT. Translated: CASKRSDTGELFF.